The rows below give T cell receptor beta chains drawn from one sample of a study of T-cell memory formation after mild COVID-19. TCRdb re-called the 5' RACE reads with MiXCR, one entry per CDR3 protein. The sample yields about 57,000 distinct CDR3 sequences, roughly an eighth seen once. The specimen was PBMCs or a T cell subset sorted from them (not recorded which). The receptors were gathered from a man aged 18 to 30 who had mild COVID-19 (a few samples of this study predate the infection). Cell type and time point are not known. CDR3s include the opening cysteine and the closing phenylalanine or tryptophan. D genes are given only for firm matches. Part of the rows lack a size; the others show once, few, many or a class for expanded clones.

TRBJ2-1 - TRBV6-6 TRBD2 TGTGCCAGCAGTCCCTCGGGCGGGGGCTACAATGAGCAGTTCTTC CASSPSGGGYNEQFF
TRBJ1-5 - TRBV12-3/TRBV12-4 - TGTGCCAGCAGGGATACTCATACCCAGCCCCAGCATTTT CASRDTHTQPQHF
TRBJ1-5 - TRBV2 - TGTGCCAGCAATGGGGTCCCCAATCAGCCCCAGCATTTT CASNGVPNQPQHF
TRBJ2-2 few TRBV5-1 - TGCGCCAGCGGGTCAGTCGGGGAGCTGTTTTTT CASGSVGELFF
TRBJ2-7 - TRBV11-2 - TGTGCCAGCAGCTCCAGGGTTTACGAGCAGTACTTC CASSSRVYEQYF
TRBJ2-3 few TRBV10-3 TRBD2 TGTGCCATCAGGACTTTGGGGGCTAGCGGGGGGAGCACAGATACGCAGTATTTT CAIRTLGASGGSTDTQYF
TRBJ1-4 - TRBV10-3 - TGTGCCATCAGTGTCAGGGAACATGAAAAACTGTTTTTT CAISVREHEKLFF
TRBJ2-2 - TRBV24-1 TRBD1 TGTGCCACCAGTGATTTCCTGGGACAGGGTGCCGGGGAGCTGTTTTTT CATSDFLGQGAGELFF
TRBJ2-1 - TRBV11-3 - TGTGCCAGCAGCTCTAGCTTCCCGGGAGATAGGCAGTTCTTC CASSSSFPGDRQFF
TRBJ2-2 many TRBV11-3 - TGTGCCAGCAGCCCCTCCCCGAGGGCCGGCGGGGAGCTGTTTTTT CASSPSPRAGGELFF
TRBJ2-3 many TRBV7-2 - TGTGCCAGCAGCTTAAGTCCCTCGATAGATACGCAGTATTTT CASSLSPSIDTQYF
TRBJ2-7 few TRBV20-1 - TGCAGTGCTAGAGACCGCCTAGCGCTCTACGAGCAGTACTTC CSARDRLALYEQYF
TRBJ2-3 many TRBV7-9 - TGTGCCAGCAGCTTTGGAGGGGGCACAGATACGCAGTATTTT CASSFGGGTDTQYF
TRBJ2-1 many TRBV6-2/TRBV6-3 - TGTGCCAGCTTGGGAGAGTACAATGAGCAGTTCTTC CASLGEYNEQFF
TRBJ2-5 - TRBV6-2/TRBV6-3 TRBD2 TGTGCCAGCAGTTACGACGCTAGCGGGGCTGAGACCCAGTACTTC CASSYDASGAETQYF
TRBJ2-3 - TRBV20-1 TRBD2 TGCAGTGCTATAATTCTAGCGGGAGGAGCAGATACGCAGTATTTT CSAIILAGGADTQYF
TRBJ2-7 - TRBV12-3/TRBV12-4 - TGTGCCAGCAGCAGGGAGCGGAACTCCTACGAGCAGTACTTC CASSRERNSYEQYF
TRBJ2-6 few TRBV4-3 - TGCGCCAGCAGCCAAGATTTGGACCCTGGGGCCAACGTCCTGACTTTC CASSQDLDPGANVLTF
TRBJ2-3 once TRBV27 - TGTGCCAGCACCCAGAGGCCGGGAATGAGCCCAGATACGCAGTATTTT CASTQRPGMSPDTQYF
TRBJ1-1 few TRBV5-1 TRBD1 TGCGCCAGCAGCCTGGGGGACAGGGACATGAACACTGAAGCTTTCTTT CASSLGDRDMNTEAFF
TRBJ2-5 many TRBV7-9 - TGTGCCAGCAGCTTACACCAAGAGACCCAGTACTTC CASSLHQETQYF
TRBJ2-1 few TRBV6-1 TRBD2 TGTGCCAGCAGTGAAGGACTAGCGGGGAACAATGAGCAGTTCTTC CASSEGLAGNNEQFF
TRBJ2-5 - TRBV12-5 - TGTGCTAGTGGTGATTACAGTTTGGAGACCCAGTACTTC CASGDYSLETQYF
TRBJ2-1 - TRBV3-1 - TGTGCCAGCAGCCAAGGACTAGGGCAGGGGCGGGCAAATGAGCAGTTCTTC CASSQGLGQGRANEQFF
TRBJ2-3 many TRBV7-9 - TGTGCCAGCAGCTCGGACTCTAGCACAGATACGCAGTATTTT CASSSDSSTDTQYF